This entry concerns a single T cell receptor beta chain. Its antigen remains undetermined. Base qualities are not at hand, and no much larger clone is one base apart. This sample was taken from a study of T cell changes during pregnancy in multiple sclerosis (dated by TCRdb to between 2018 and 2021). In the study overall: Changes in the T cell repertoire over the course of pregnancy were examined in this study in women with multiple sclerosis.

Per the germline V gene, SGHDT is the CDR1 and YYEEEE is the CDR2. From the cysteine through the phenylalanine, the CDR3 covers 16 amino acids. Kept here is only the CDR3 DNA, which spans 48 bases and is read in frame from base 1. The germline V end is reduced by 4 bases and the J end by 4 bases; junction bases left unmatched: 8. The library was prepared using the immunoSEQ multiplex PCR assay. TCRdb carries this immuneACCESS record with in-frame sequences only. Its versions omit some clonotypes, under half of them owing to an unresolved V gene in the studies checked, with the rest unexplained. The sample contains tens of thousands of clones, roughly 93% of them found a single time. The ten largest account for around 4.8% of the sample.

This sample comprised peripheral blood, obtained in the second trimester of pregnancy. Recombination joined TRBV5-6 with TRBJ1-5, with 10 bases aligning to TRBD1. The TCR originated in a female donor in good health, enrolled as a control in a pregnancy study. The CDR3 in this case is CASSLGQGSRNQPQHF. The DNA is TGTGCCAGCAGCCTGGGACAGGGGAGTAGGAATCAGCCCCAGCATTTT.